The entry below gives a single T cell receptor beta chain sequence along with its context. The antigen it recognizes is unknown. Base qualities are not recorded, but no much larger clone differs from it by a single base. Synovial fluid samples and blood samples obtained from the same ankylosing spondylitis patients were matched. The listed sequencing device is Illumina HiSeq 2500. TCR beta libraries were prepared by quantitative 5'-RACE with molecular barcodes. The authors' analysis ran thus. To identify disease-linked TCR variants, a new computational method was used, one built on a probabilistic model of VDJ rearrangement. TCRdb trimmed the raw reads at Q25, called clones with MiXCR and kept productive beta chains. Rows are unified per CDR3 protein, each entry keeping the most common DNA and genes. These V and J calls are TCRdb output, not the study's own analysis. Counted in this sample were 100,000 or so distinct CDR3 sequences; about 25% of them appeared once. Jointly, the top ten make up about 12% of the sample.

The sample originates from a study of CD8 T cells in ankylosing spondylitis (dated by TCRdb to 2016 to 2017). The study in broad terms: The study profiled T cell receptor beta repertoires in healthy donors and ankylosing spondylitis patients to find disease-linked TCR variants. Peripheral blood was sampled, and synovial fluid was additionally collected from ankylosing spondylitis patients. The whole study cohort included over a hundred healthy donors and 20 to 30 ankylosing spondylitis patients. Broad study findings and their caveats: Some motif variants were previously reported in synovial fluid and blood of reactive arthritis patients, suggesting common disease-initiation mechanisms. The disease-linked clones had a CD8+ phenotype and were found at relatively low frequencies in peripheral blood. Blood from ankylosing spondylitis patients appeared to be characterized by a TCR beta motif composed of several highly homologous amino acid variants. Significant enrichment of the disease-linked clones was reported in matched synovial fluid samples from ankylosing spondylitis patients.

Per the germline V gene (reference sequence), PRHDT is the CDR1 and FYEKMQ is the CDR2. Reading from cysteine to phenylalanine, the CDR3 counts 18 amino acids. Only CDR3 DNA remains: 54 bases, in frame from the first base. V has 5 bases trimmed and J has 8 bases trimmed; junction bases matching no gene number 13. In this chain, TRBV13 is recombined with TRBJ2-1, with 15 bases in between that match TRBD2. Material: synovial fluid, either unsorted or a sorted T cell fraction (not recorded which). The receptor was isolated from a male donor with ankylosing spondylitis. The nucleotides are TGTGCCAGCAGCACCCCTTCGGGACTAGCGGGAGGAAGGGATGAGCAGTTCTTC. It encodes CASSTPSGLAGGRDEQFF.